One and the same sample provided the 31 T cell receptor beta chains below, sequenced in a study of radiotherapy plus CTLA-4 blockade in lung cancer (dated by TCRdb to the late 2010s). The library relied on the immunoSEQ multiplex PCR assay. The table was pulled from immuneACCESS by TCRdb, which kept in-frame rearrangements only. Such tables lose some clones; where checked, under half of the loss comes from unresolved V genes, and the rest has no known cause. The sample contains 45,000 to 55,000 clones, roughly four fifths of them found a single time. Roughly 3.3% of the sample comes from the top ten. The sequencing here drew on peripheral blood, taken from a patient treated with radiotherapy plus ipilimumab. The receptors derive from a human donor with non-small cell lung cancer who had stable disease on radiotherapy plus ipilimumab.

This clone was seen only once. The V and J genes are TRBV7-3 and TRBJ2-6; D remains ambiguous. V shed 3 bases and J shed 3 bases, with 3 bases lying between them. Germline CDR1 reads SGHTA; CDR2 reads FQGTGA. This CDR3 is 13 amino acids long. Here the CDR3 reads CASSFSGANVLTF. The DNA for the CDR3 is TGTGCCAGCAGCTTTAGTGGGGCCAACGTCCTGACTTTC.

The chain uses TRBV21-1 and TRBJ2-7; the table calls TRBD1, which could not be checked here. TRBV21-1 is classified as a pseudogene. This CDR3 spans 14 amino acids. CDR3 region: CASSHRDGSYEQYF. As DNA, the CDR3 is TGTGCCAGCTCACACAGGGACGGCTCCTACGAGCAGTACTTC.

The V and J genes are TRBV11-3 and TRBJ2-5; the match to TRBD1 covers 9 bases. Gene TRBJ2-7 matches the end of the DNA better, so the J call may be wrong. Germline V gene data show CDR1 as SGHNT and CDR2 as YENEEA. The CDR3 sequence is 16 residues long. CDR3: CASSEHSGTGFYEQYF. The CDR3 DNA reads TGTGCCAGCAGCGAGCACTCCGGGACAGGGTTTTACGAGCAGTACTTC.

This sequence joins TRBV5-1 and TRBJ2-1; 12 positions match TRBD2. This CDR3 contains 15 residues. V dropped 4 bases and J dropped 7; count of bases not matched to a gene: 6. Looked up from germline, CDR1 is SGHRS and CDR2 is YFSETQ. In nucleotides, the CDR3 is TGCGCCAGCAGCAAGACTAGCGGGAGTTTGAATGAGCAGTTCTTC. It codes for CASSKTSGSLNEQFF.

This clone was recorded only once. The CDR3 DNA reads TGTGCCAGCCGCGACCGGGTACTCCGATCGGAGGGCTACACCTTC. This gives the protein CASRDRVLRSEGYTF. The chain is built from TRBV2 and TRBJ1-2; D is ambiguous. Germline-derived CDR1 and CDR2 are SNHLY and FYNNEI. V was trimmed by 8 bases and J by 8 bases, leaving 24 bases between them. The CDR3 contains 15 residues.

V is TRBV18 and J is TRBJ1-2; weak D call: TRBD1 (6 bases). Trimming removed 2 bases from V and 0 bases from J, with 25 bases in between. Germline V gene lookup returns CDR1 KGHSH and CDR2 LQKENI. The CDR3 extends over 20 amino acids. The CDR3 sequence is CASSPSGLGAGAVANYGYTF. CDR3 nucleotide sequence: TGTGCCAGCTCACCATCTGGGCTCGGGGCAGGGGCTGTAGCTAACTATGGCTACACCTTC.

This clone was counted only a few times. Other nucleotide sequences in the sample specify the same CDR3. The CDR3 loop reads CAIRGQGAGYTF. In nucleotides, the CDR3 is TGTGCCATCAGGGGACAGGGGGCTGGCTACACCTTC. The gene calls are TRBV10-3 and TRBJ1-2, with 12 bases matching TRBD1. Germline CDR1 reads ENHRY; CDR2 reads SYGVKD. Trimming at V came to 6 bases and at J to 7 bases, leaving 0 bases not matched to a gene. This CDR3 region has 12 residues.

This sequence joins TRBV7-2 and TRBJ2-5, with D maybe TRBD2 (6 bases). In germline, CDR1 is SGHTA, CDR2 FQGNSA. V lost 0 bases and J 4 bases, leaving 15 bases between the germline ends. CDR3 size: 16 residues. The CDR3 region has the DNA TGTGCCAGCAGCTTAGCGGGTCCGGGAGTGGGAGAGACCCAGTACTTC. Translated, it gives CASSLAGPGVGETQYF.

The V gene is TRBV18, the J gene TRBJ2-2, with 7 bases matching TRBD2. Germline trimming cut 0 bases from V and 6 bases from J; bases unmatched to any gene: 1. CDR3 length: 14 residues. Germline values: CDR1 KGHSH, CDR2 LQKENI. CDR3 nucleotides: TGTGCCAGCTCACCACCCGCGGGGGCCGGGGAGCTGTTTTTT. This gives the protein CASSPPAGAGELFF.

The chain recombines TRBV11-1 with TRBJ2-2; a weak D match, TRBD2 (6 bases). CDR1 SGHAT and CDR2 FQDESV come from the germline V gene (reference sequence). Trimming took 3 bases from V and 10 from J, leaving 21 bases between them. The CDR3 is 16 amino acids. The CDR3 is CASSLEPPTGAAELFF. The CDR3 DNA follows: TGTGCCAGCAGCTTGGAGCCCCCCACGGGAGCGGCGGAGCTGTTTTTT. The full variable domain, rest sourced from reference TRBV11-1 and TRBJ2-2, is EAEVAQSPRYKITEKSQAVAFWCDPISGHATLYWYRQILGQGPELLVQFQDESVVDDSQLPKDRFSAERLKGVDSTLKIQPAELGDSAMYLCASSLEPPTGAAELFFGEGSRLTVL.

This clone has only a few counts. The chain employs TRBV4-2 and TRBJ2-7; tentative D call: TRBD2 (5 bases). The V end lost 3 bases, the J end lost 6 bases, and 12 bases lay between the germline ends. The CDR3 contains 13 residues. Germline-derived CDR1 and CDR2 are LGHNA and YNFKEQ. CDR3 amino acids: CASSHLSGGEQYF. The CDR3 coding sequence is TGTGCCAGCAGCCACCTCAGCGGTGGCGAGCAGTACTTC.

The chain uses TRBV5-6 and TRBJ2-5, with 9 nucleotides matching TRBD1. The V and J ends lost 3 bases and 2 bases, in that order; junction bases with no gene match: 5. The germline V gene has CDR1 SGHDT and CDR2 YYEEEE. This CDR3 spans 15 amino acids. The CDR3 sequence is CASSSGQGRQETQYF. DNA of the CDR3: TGTGCCAGCAGCTCGGGACAGGGTCGTCAAGAGACCCAGTACTTC.

The V and J genes are TRBV19 and TRBJ2-7; no firm D call. CDR3 length equals 14 residues. Germline CDR1 and CDR2: LNHDA and SQIVND (reference sequence). V was shortened by 1 base and J by 5 bases, with 12 bases between the two germline ends. The CDR3 region is CASSIGPSSDEQYF. The CDR3, as DNA: TGTGCCAGTAGTATAGGTCCTTCGAGTGACGAGCAGTACTTC.

This clone was found a few times. This sequence joins TRBV7-8 and TRBJ2-1; TRBD2 matches 14 bases. V trimming: 2 bases; J trimming: 9 bases; junction bases outside the gene matches: 15. The CDR3 covers 19 residues. The V gene's germline CDR1 is SGHVS and CDR2 FQNEAQ. The CDR3 sequence: CASSLRRKGTSGSRGEQFF. DNA for the CDR3: TGTGCCAGCAGCTTACGTCGCAAAGGGACTAGCGGGAGTCGGGGTGAGCAGTTCTTC. The whole variable domain, filled in from reference TRBV7-8 and TRBJ2-1, reads GAGVSQSPRYKVAKRGQDVALRCDPISGHVSLFWYQQALGQGPEFLTYFQNEAQLDKSGLPSDRFFAERPEGSVSTLKIQRTQQEDSAVYLCASSLRRKGTSGSRGEQFFGPGTRLTVL.

The chain joins TRBV7-3 to TRBJ2-1; TRBD1 agrees at 9 bases. V gave up 3 bases and J gave up 2 bases; unmatched junction bases: 2. CDR3 size: 15 residues. CDR1 SGHTA and CDR2 FQGTGA come from the germline V gene. The CDR3 coding sequence is TGTGCCAGCAGCTTGGGACAGGGCACCTACAATGAGCAGTTCTTC. This sequence encodes CASSLGQGTYNEQFF.

The chain recombines TRBV7-2 with TRBJ1-4; D uncertain. Germline V lookup: CDR1 SGHTA, CDR2 FQGNSA. The CDR3 spans 13 residues. The V and J ends lost 3 bases and 7 bases respectively, with 9 bases between them. Written as DNA, the CDR3 is TGTGCCAGCAGCTTTGGGCAGGCTGAAAAACTGTTTTTT. Translated, it gives CASSFGQAEKLFF.

This clone was counted a few times. The chain employs TRBV6-6 and TRBJ1-3, with 7 bases matching TRBD1. Losses at the gene ends were 6 bases for V and 2 bases for J; bases not matched to a gene: 4. The length of the CDR3 is 14 residues. Looked up from germline, CDR1 is MNHNY and CDR2 is SVGAGI (reference sequence). The DNA of the CDR3 is TGTGCCAGCAGACCCGGACAGGCTGGAAACACCATATATTTT. Amino acids: CASRPGQAGNTIYF.

V usage is TRBV19 and J usage is TRBJ2-1; the match to TRBD1 covers 8 bases. Trimming removed 5 bases from V and 3 bases from J; junction bases left unmatched: 6. The CDR3 is 15 residues long. Germline-derived CDR1 and CDR2 are LNHDA and SQIVND (reference sequence). Here the CDR3 reads CASSGDRGFYNEQFF. The CDR3 DNA reads TGTGCCAGTAGTGGAGACAGGGGTTTCTACAATGAGCAGTTCTTC.

The chain has TRBV4-3 and TRBJ2-1; 9 nucleotides align to TRBD1. V gave up 2 bases and J gave up 9 bases; unmatched junction bases: 11. CDR3 length equals 16 residues. Looked up from germline, CDR1 is LGHNA and CDR2 is YSLEER. The CDR3 DNA reads TGCGCCAGCAGCCAAAGGGGGACAGGGAAGTCCCTTGAGCAGTTCTTC. It codes for CASSQRGTGKSLEQFF.

The V and J genes are TRBV7-2 and TRBJ2-1; 13 positions match TRBD2. CDR1 SGHTA and CDR2 FQGNSA come from the germline V gene. This CDR3 is built from 15 residues. V shed 4 bases and J 4 bases; nucleotides not matched to a gene: 1. The CDR3 spells CASSWTSGSYNEQFF. CDR3 nucleotides: TGTGCCAGCAGCTGGACTAGCGGGAGTTACAATGAGCAGTTCTTC.

The chain is built from TRBV25-1 and TRBJ2-7; 9 bases are shared with TRBD1. CDR3 length: 14 amino acids. V lost 6 bases, J lost 6 bases, and 9 bases stayed unmatched. Germline-derived CDR1 and CDR2 are MGHDK and SYGVNS. The CDR3 reads CASREAGQGTEQYF. CDR3 nucleotides: TGTGCCAGCAGGGAGGCAGGACAGGGGACCGAGCAGTACTTC.

The chain uses TRBV18 and TRBJ2-1, with 7 positions matching TRBD2. Germline CDR1 KGHSH, CDR2 LQKENI. The length of the CDR3 is 15 residues. After removal of 5 bases from V and 0 bases from J, the junction contained 4 bases not matched to a gene. This chain's CDR3 is CASSSGTISYNEQFF. Written as DNA, the CDR3 is TGTGCCAGCTCAAGCGGGACGATCTCCTACAATGAGCAGTTCTTC.

The chain carries TRBV9 and TRBJ2-1, with TRBD2 matching over 8 bases. From germline, CDR1 is SGDLS and CDR2 YYNGEE. This CDR3 region has 14 residues. V lost 0 bases to trimming and J lost 7 bases; unmatched junction nucleotides: 3. The chain's CDR3 is CASSVGGRLNEQFF. CDR3 nucleotide sequence: TGTGCCAGCAGCGTAGGCGGGAGGCTTAATGAGCAGTTCTTC.

The genes are TRBV7-2 and TRBJ2-5; 8 positions match TRBD1. The DNA end is a closer match to TRBJ2-7, so the J assignment may be wrong. The CDR3 loop spans 15 amino acids. The germline gives CDR1 SGHTA, CDR2 FQGNSA. The CDR3 DNA is TGTGCCAGCAGCTTAGAGGCAGGGGGCCCCTACGAGCAGTACTTC. It specifies CASSLEAGGPYEQYF.

The chain carries TRBV19 and TRBJ2-7; the D gene is possibly TRBD2 (6 bases). The CDR3 has 11 amino acids. Germline CDR1 reads LNHDA; CDR2 reads SQIVND (reference sequence). V lost 3 bases and J 6 bases, leaving 6 bases between the germline ends. CDR3 nucleotides: TGTGCCAGTAGTATGCGGGGCGAGCAGTACTTC. Protein product: CASSMRGEQYF.

The J gene is TRBJ2-1, the V gene TRBV27; TRBD1 matches at 12 bases. CDR3 size: 14 residues. Trimming cost V 3 bases and J 10 bases; bases outside gene matches: 4. CDR1 is MNHEY and CDR2 is SMNVEV in the germline V gene (reference sequence). CDR3 nucleotide sequence: TGTGCCAGCAGTTTGGGACAGGGGGCCGGGGAGCAGTTCTTC. Its protein product is CASSLGQGAGEQFF.

In this sample, this clone turned up a few times. This chain links TRBV5-4 with TRBJ1-5, with TRBD1 identical over 7 bases. Germline CDR1 is SGHNT and CDR2 is YYREEE (reference sequence). V was clipped by 4 bases and J by 4 bases; unmatched bases: 8. This CDR3 contains 15 residues. DNA for the CDR3: TGTGCCAGCAGCCCCACCCCACAGGGGAATCAGCCCCAGCATTTT. Amino acids: CASSPTPQGNQPQHF.

This chain connects TRBV4-3 to TRBJ1-5; TRBD1 might be the D (5 bases). Germline CDR1 LGHNA, CDR2 YSLEER. The CDR3 spans 16 residues. V lost 0 bases, J lost 5 bases, and 14 bases lay in between. The CDR3 loop reads CASSQDSGANHQPQHF. Here the CDR3 DNA reads TGCGCCAGCAGCCAAGATAGCGGGGCGAACCATCAGCCCCAGCATTTT.

The chain couples TRBV28 to TRBJ2-7; 9 nucleotides agree with TRBD1. With 6 bases clipped from V and 4 bases from J, the junction kept 7 bases outside the gene matches. The CDR3 has 14 amino acids. The germline V gene encodes CDR1 MDHEN and CDR2 SYDVKM. In DNA form, the CDR3 reads TGTGCCAGCAGGACGGGACAGGGTAGGTACGAGCAGTACTTC. Its protein is CASRTGQGRYEQYF.

The chain employs TRBV7-2 and TRBJ2-5, with TRBD2 matching 13 bases. CDR3 length equals 15 residues. Germline CDR1 reads SGHTA; CDR2 reads FQGNSA. The ends lost 8 bases at V and 4 bases at J; junction bases unmatched: 7. CDR3 in amino acids: CASGTSGRGGETQYF. CDR3 in DNA: TGTGCCAGCGGTACTAGCGGGAGGGGTGGAGAGACCCAGTACTTC.

This sequence joins TRBV28 and TRBJ2-7; 9 nucleotides agree with TRBD2. Per germline, CDR1 MDHEN and CDR2 SYDVKM. J gave up 5 bases and V 2 bases, and 7 bases lay outside the gene matches. The CDR3 totals 15 residues. CDR3 coding DNA: TGTGCCAGCAGTTTACAGCGGGAGGTTGACAACGAGCAGTACTTC. As protein: CASSLQREVDNEQYF.